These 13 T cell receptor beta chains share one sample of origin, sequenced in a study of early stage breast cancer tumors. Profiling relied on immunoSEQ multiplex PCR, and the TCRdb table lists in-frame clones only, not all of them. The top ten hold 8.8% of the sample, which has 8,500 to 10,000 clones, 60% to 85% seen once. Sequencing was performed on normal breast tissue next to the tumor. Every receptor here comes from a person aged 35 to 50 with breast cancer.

CDR3 amino acids: CAILAGDLDTQYF. In DNA, the CDR3 is TGTGCCATCCTAGCGGGAGATTTAGATACGCAGTATTTT. The rearrangement uses TRBV10-3 and TRBJ2-3; 10 nucleotides match TRBD2. The V gene end was trimmed by 8 bases and the J gene end by 5 bases; junction bases not matched to a gene: 4. Per germline, CDR1 ENHRY and CDR2 SYGVKD. This CDR3 spans 13 amino acids.

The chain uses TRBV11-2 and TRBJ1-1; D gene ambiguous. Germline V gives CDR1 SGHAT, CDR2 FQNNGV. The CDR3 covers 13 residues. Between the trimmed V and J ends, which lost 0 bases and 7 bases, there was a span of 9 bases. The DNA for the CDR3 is TGTGCCAGCAGCTTAGATCGGCGGGGTGAAGCTTTCTTT. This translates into CASSLDRRGEAFF.

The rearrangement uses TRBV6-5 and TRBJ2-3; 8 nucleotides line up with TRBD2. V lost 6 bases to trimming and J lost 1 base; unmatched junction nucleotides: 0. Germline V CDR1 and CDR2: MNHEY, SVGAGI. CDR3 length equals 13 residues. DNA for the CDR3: TGTGCCAGCAGAGCGGGAGGCACAGATACGCAGTATTTT. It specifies CASRAGGTDTQYF.

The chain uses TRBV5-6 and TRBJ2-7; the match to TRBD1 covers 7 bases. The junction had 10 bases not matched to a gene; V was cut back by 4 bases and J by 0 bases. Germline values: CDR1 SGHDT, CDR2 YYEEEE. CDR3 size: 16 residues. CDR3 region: CASSPGPGTVSYEQYF. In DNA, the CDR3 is TGTGCCAGCAGCCCAGGTCCCGGGACAGTCTCCTACGAGCAGTACTTC.

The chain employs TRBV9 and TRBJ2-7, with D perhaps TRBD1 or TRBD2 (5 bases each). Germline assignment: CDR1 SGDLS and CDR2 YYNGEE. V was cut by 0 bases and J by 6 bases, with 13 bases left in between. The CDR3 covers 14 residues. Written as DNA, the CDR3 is TGTGCCAGCAGCGTAGGGGGGAGTAGTCGCGAGCAGTACTTC. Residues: CASSVGGSSREQYF.

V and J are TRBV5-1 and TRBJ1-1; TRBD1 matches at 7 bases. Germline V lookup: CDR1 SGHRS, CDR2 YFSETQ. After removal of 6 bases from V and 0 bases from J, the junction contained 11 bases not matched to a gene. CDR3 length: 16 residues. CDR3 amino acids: CASKEGAGSLNTEAFF. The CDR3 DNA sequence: TGCGCCAGCAAGGAGGGGGCAGGTTCCCTGAACACTGAAGCTTTCTTT.

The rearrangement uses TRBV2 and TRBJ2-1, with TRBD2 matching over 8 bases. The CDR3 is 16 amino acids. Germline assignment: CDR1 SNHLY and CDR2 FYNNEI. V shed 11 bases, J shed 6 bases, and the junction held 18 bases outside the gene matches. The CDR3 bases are TGTGCCCCCCTGAGCTGGGGTAGCGGGGCAGGCAATGAGCAGTTCTTC. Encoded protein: CAPLSWGSGAGNEQFF.

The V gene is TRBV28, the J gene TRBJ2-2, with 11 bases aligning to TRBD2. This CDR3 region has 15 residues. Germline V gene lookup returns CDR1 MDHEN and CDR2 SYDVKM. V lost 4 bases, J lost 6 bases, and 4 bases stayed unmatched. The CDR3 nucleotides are TGTGCCAGCAGTTATAGCGGGAGGGCTTCCGGGGAGCTGTTTTTT. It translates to CASSYSGRASGELFF.

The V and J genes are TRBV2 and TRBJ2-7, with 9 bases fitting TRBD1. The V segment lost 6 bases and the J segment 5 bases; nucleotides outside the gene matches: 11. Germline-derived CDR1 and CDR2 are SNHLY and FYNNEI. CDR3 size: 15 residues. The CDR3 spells CASRAPRDRDHEQYF. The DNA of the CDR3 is TGTGCCAGCAGAGCGCCCCGGGACAGGGACCACGAGCAGTACTTC.

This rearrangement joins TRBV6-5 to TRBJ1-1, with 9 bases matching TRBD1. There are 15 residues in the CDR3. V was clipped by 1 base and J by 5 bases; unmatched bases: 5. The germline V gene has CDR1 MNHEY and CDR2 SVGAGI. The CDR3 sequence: CASSYFRDRVTEAFF. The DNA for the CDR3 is TGTGCCAGCAGTTACTTCCGGGACAGGGTTACTGAAGCTTTCTTT.

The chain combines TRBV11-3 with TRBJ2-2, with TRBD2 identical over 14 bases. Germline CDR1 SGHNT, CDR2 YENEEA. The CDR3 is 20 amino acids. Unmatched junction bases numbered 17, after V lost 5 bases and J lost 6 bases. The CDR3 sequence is CASSTLSGTSGRGEAGELFF. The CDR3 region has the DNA TGTGCCAGCAGCACACTTTCAGGGACTAGCGGGAGAGGGGAGGCCGGGGAGCTGTTTTTT.

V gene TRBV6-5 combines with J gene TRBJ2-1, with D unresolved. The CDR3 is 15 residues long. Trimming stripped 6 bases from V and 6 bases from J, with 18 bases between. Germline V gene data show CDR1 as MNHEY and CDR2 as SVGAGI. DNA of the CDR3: TGTGCCAGCAGCGCGGAGCGAGCTCGGCCCAATGAGCAGTTCTTC. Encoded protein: CASSAERARPNEQFF.

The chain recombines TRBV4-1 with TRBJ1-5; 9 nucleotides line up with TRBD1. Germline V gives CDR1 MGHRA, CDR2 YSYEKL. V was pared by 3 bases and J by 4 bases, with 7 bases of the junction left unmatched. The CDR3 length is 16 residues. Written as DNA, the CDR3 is TGCGCCAGCAGCCATCAGGACAGGGGTCCTAATCAGCCCCAGCATTTT. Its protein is CASSHQDRGPNQPQHF.